These T cell receptor beta chains were read from a single sample in a study of T cell clonotyping in hematopoietic cell transplantation. Measured with immunoSEQ multiplex PCR; TCRdb has only the in-frame clones, and not every one. The sample includes several thousand clones, around 80% of them seen just once. The sequencing here drew on peripheral blood mononuclear cells, taken 100 days after allogeneic stem cell transplant. Receptor source: a male patient aged 60 to 75 who had an allogeneic stem cell transplant, so T cells may come from the graft donor. Some clones in this sample may be carry-over from other donors' samples. Both conserved end residues are part of each CDR3. A D gene is named only where the DNA matches it firmly. Expanded clones get a size class; other rows say once, few or many, or leave the size out.

once TRBJ1-3 TRBV11-2 - TGTGCCAGCAGCTTATGGGTGGCGACAGGCGTCTCTGGAAACACCATATATTTT CASSLWVATGVSGNTIYF
- TRBJ2-5 TRBV15 - TGTGCCACCAGCAGGAGCGCCCGGGAGACCCAGTACTTC CATSRSARETQYF
- TRBJ2-1 TRBV30 - TGTGCCTGGAGTAGGGCTGCCTCCTACAATGAGCAGTTCTTC CAWSRAASYNEQFF
- TRBJ2-1 TRBV15 TRBD1 TGTGCCACCAGTAACAGGGGGTTTGCCTACAATGAGCAGTTCTTC CATSNRGFAYNEQFF
- TRBJ2-2 TRBV30 - TGTGCCTGGGACAGGGAGGGAGCCGGGGAGCTGTTTTTT CAWDREGAGELFF
few TRBJ2-4 TRBV7-6 - TGTGCCAGCAGCTTACAGCGAGGCATTCAGTACTTC CASSLQRGIQYF
- TRBJ2-1 TRBV5-1 TRBD2 TGCGCCAGCCGGACTAGCGGGAGGGACGAGCAGTTCTTC CASRTSGRDEQFF
- TRBJ2-1 TRBV7-6 - TGTGCCAGCAGCTTAGTATCCCCGAACAATGAGCAGTTCTTC CASSLVSPNNEQFF
- TRBJ1-5 TRBV4-2 TRBD1 TGTGCCAGCAGCCAAGATCATCCAGGGGGAGCAGTCAATCAGCCCCAGCATTTT CASSQDHPGGAVNQPQHF
- TRBJ2-2 TRBV28 - TGTGCCACCCACAGGGTAACGGGGACCGGGGAGCTGTTTTTT CATHRVTGTGELFF
- TRBJ1-1 TRBV4-1 - TGCGCCAGCAGGGGGCAGGGATGGACTGAAGCTTTCTTT CASRGQGWTEAFF
- TRBJ1-3 TRBV7-8 - TGTGCCAGCAGCTTTGGTTCCTCCCGGGAGACCATATATTTT CASSFGSSRETIYF
once TRBJ1-3 TRBV30 - TGTGCCTGGAGGGCGATAGGGTCTGGAAACACCATATATTTT CAWRAIGSGNTIYF
few TRBJ2-7 TRBV7-2 TRBD2 TGTGCCAGCAGACTAGCGGGAGGAGCCTACGAGCAGTACTTC CASRLAGGAYEQYF
- TRBJ2-1 TRBV10-3 TRBD2 TGTGCCATCAGTCCAGCGGGAAGCTCCTACAATGAGCAGTTCTTC CAISPAGSSYNEQFF
few TRBJ2-7 TRBV28 - TGTGCCAGCAGTCAGAGGGCCCTCTCCTACGAGCAGTACTTC CASSQRALSYEQYF
- TRBJ2-5 TRBV7-2 TRBD1 TGTGCCAGCAGCTTAAGGGGACAGGGGGCGAGGGAGACCCAGTACTTC CASSLRGQGARETQYF
- TRBJ1-2 TRBV28 - TGTGCCAGCAGCTTGGGGGCCTCAGGGTACTATGGCTACACCTTC CASSLGASGYYGYTF
few TRBJ2-5 TRBV11-2 - TGTGCCAGCAGCTTGGGACGCTCGAGCGAGACCCAGTACTTC CASSLGRSSETQYF
- TRBJ2-3 TRBV6-6 - TGTGCCAGCAGTTACTCCTGGGGTTACACAGATACGCAGTATTTT CASSYSWGYTDTQYF